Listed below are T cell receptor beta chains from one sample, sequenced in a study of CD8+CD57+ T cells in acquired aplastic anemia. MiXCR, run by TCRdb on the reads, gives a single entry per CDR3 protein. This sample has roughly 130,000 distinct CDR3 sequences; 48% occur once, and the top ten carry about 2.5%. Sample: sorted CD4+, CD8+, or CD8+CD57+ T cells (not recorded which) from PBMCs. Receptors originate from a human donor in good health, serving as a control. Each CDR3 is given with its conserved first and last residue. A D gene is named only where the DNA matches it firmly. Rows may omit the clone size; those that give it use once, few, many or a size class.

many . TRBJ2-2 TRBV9 TGTGCCAGCAGCGTAGAATACACCGGGGAGCTGTTTTTT CASSVEYTGELFF
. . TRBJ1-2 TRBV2 TGTGCCAGTATCAATGAACCGGGCTACACCTTC CASINEPGYTF
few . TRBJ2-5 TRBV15 TGTGCCACCAGCAGCTGGCGGGTCGAGACCCAGTACTTC CATSSWRVETQYF
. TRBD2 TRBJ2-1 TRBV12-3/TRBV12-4 TGTGCCAGCGGACCTCGGACTAGCAGGAATGAGCAGTCCTTC CASGPRTSRNEQSF
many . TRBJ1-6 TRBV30 TGTGCCTGGAGGGCAGGGAGCTCCTATAATTCACCCCTCCACTTT CAWRAGSSYNSPLHF
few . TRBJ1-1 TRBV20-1 TGCAGTGCTGGGGAAGAGGGGGGAAGTCTGAACACTGAAGCTTTCTTT CSAGEEGGSLNTEAFF
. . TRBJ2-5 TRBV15 TGTGCCACCAGCAGTGAAGGTAACCTCCAAGAGACCCAGTACTTC CATSSEGNLQETQYF
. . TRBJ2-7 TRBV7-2 TGTGCCAGCAGCCCAGGGGGGATCTACGAGCAGTACTTC CASSPGGIYEQYF
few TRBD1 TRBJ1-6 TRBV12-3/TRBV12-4 TGTGCCAGCAGTACGACAGGGGGAATTGCGCCCCTCCACTTT CASSTTGGIAPLHF
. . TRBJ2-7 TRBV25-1 TGTGCCAGCGGCGGGGACGAGCAGTACTTC CASGGDEQYF